These 27 T cell receptor beta chains were sequenced from one sample in a study of OX40 agonist ivuxolimab in advanced cancers. Data came from immunoSEQ multiplex PCR; TCRdb stores just in-frame clones and leaves some out. Of some 10,000 clones detected, 70% to 90% appear once; the ten largest clones hold over 12%. The starting material was CD4+ or CD8+ T cells sorted from blood, obtained in a trial of the OX40 agonist ivuxolimab. Every receptor here comes from an adult with an advanced solid tumor such as melanoma, head and neck, liver or kidney cancer.

This clone was seen a single time. The chain couples TRBV27 to TRBJ2-1, with 8 bases lining up with TRBD2. The V segment lost 7 bases and the J segment 7 bases; nucleotides outside the gene matches: 12. The CDR3 runs 15 residues. In germline, CDR1 is MNHEY, CDR2 SMNVEV (reference sequence). The CDR3 region has the DNA TGTGCCAGCAACAAGGCCGGGGGGGGTAGTAATGAGCAGTTCTTC. Amino acid sequence: CASNKAGGGSNEQFF.

The chain carries TRBV9 and TRBJ1-4; no clear D. V lost 8 bases to trimming and J lost 7 bases, with 18 bases between them. The germline V gene has CDR1 SGDLS and CDR2 YYNGEE. The CDR3 is 14 amino acids. CDR3 residues: CARDGGGPLEKLFF. CDR3 nucleotides: TGTGCCAGAGACGGAGGCGGTCCCCTTGAAAAACTGTTTTTT.

This clone was counted once. V usage is TRBV14 and J usage is TRBJ2-5; D perhaps matches TRBD1 (6 bases). The CDR3 is made up of 14 amino acids. With 2 bases removed from V and 3 bases from J, the gap between germline ends came to 10 bases. From germline, CDR1 is SGHDN and CDR2 FVKESK. CDR3 sequence reads: CASSQQNREETQYF. The CDR3 coding sequence is TGTGCCAGCAGCCAACAGAACAGGGAAGAGACCCAGTACTTC.

The chain joins TRBV27 to TRBJ2-3, with 11 bases aligning to TRBD1. Germline values: CDR1 MNHEY, CDR2 SMNVEV (reference sequence). J was trimmed by 4 bases and V by 4 bases; bases with no gene match: 1. The length of the CDR3 is 14 residues. CDR3 nucleotide sequence: TGTGCCAGCAGTTGGGACAGGGGGGCAGATACGCAGTATTTT. As protein: CASSWDRGADTQYF.

The gene calls are TRBV18 and TRBJ2-1, with a tentative D call TRBD1 (5 bases). The V end lost 3 bases, the J end lost 0 bases, and 9 bases lay between the germline ends. CDR3 length: 15 amino acids. Germline values: CDR1 KGHSH, CDR2 LQKENI. CDR3 region: CASSPRGSSYNEQFF. CDR3 DNA sequence: TGTGCCAGCTCACCTAGGGGAAGCTCCTACAATGAGCAGTTCTTC.

This clone was detected once. This chain uses TRBV5-1 with TRBJ1-1, with D possibly being TRBD1 (5 bases). This CDR3 has 15 residues. CDR1 is SGHRS and CDR2 is YFSETQ in the germline V gene. With 2 bases removed from V and 5 bases from J, the gap between germline ends came to 16 bases. This chain's CDR3 is CASSLSRVVNTEAFF. CDR3 bases: TGCGCCAGCAGCTTAAGCAGGGTGGTAAATACTGAAGCTTTCTTT.

The chain links TRBV6-4 to TRBJ1-5; D gene ambiguous. Trimming left V 10 bases short and J 6 bases short, with 7 bases between. CDR1 and CDR2 (germline): MRHNA, SNTAGT. The CDR3 length is 10 residues. The CDR3 loop reads CAMSGQPQHF. CDR3 nucleotide sequence: TGTGCCATGTCTGGTCAGCCCCAGCATTTT.

This clone was observed a few times. J is TRBJ1-1 and V is TRBV27; TRBD1 is a possible D gene (5 bases). The CDR3 totals 13 residues. Germline CDR1 and CDR2: MNHEY and SMNVEV (reference sequence). Trimming stripped 5 bases from V and 0 bases from J, with 7 bases between. As DNA, the CDR3 is TGTGCCAGCAGTCTACAGGTGAACACTGAAGCTTTCTTT. As protein: CASSLQVNTEAFF.

The genes are TRBV9 and TRBJ1-1, with 7 bases aligning to TRBD1. The CDR3 is 16 amino acids. The junction had 8 bases not matched to a gene; V was cut back by 0 bases and J by 3 bases. Germline CDR1 reads SGDLS; CDR2 reads YYNGEE. The CDR3 reads CASSVGQGVAYTEAFF. CDR3 nucleotide sequence: TGTGCCAGCAGCGTAGGGCAGGGGGTCGCGTACACTGAAGCTTTCTTT.

The V and J genes are TRBV11-2 and TRBJ1-3; perhaps TRBD1 as D (6 bases). V lost 4 bases, J lost 0 bases, and 10 bases lay in between. Germline V CDR1 and CDR2: SGHAT, FQNNGV. This CDR3 has 15 amino acids. The CDR3 protein is CASSSRGTSGNTIYF. CDR3 in DNA: TGTGCCAGCAGCTCTAGGGGGACCTCTGGAAACACCATATATTTT.

This clone has just one count. The V and J genes are TRBV5-4 and TRBJ1-2, with D perhaps TRBD1 (6 bases). Trimming took 9 bases from V and 6 from J, leaving 15 bases between them. The CDR3 loop spans 12 amino acids. Germline CDR1 SGHNT, CDR2 YYREEE (reference sequence). The CDR3 is CAITQGGHGYTF. The CDR3 DNA reads as TGTGCCATCACACAGGGAGGCCATGGCTACACCTTC.

Only a few counts were recorded for this clone. V is TRBV6-1 and J is TRBJ2-1; 9 nucleotides align to TRBD1. The CDR3 runs to 15 residues. V lost 5 bases, J lost 7 bases, and 9 bases stayed unmatched. Per germline, CDR1 MNHNS and CDR2 SASEGT. In DNA form, the CDR3 reads TGTGCCAGCAGTAAACAGGGGGCCAATTCAAATGAGCAGTTCTTC. Protein product: CASSKQGANSNEQFF.

The chain is built from TRBV7-8 and TRBJ2-3; D may be TRBD1 (6 bases). The CDR3 extends over 15 amino acids. The V gene lost 2 bases and the J gene lost 2 bases, with 11 bases spanning the gap. Per the germline V gene, CDR1 is SGHVS and CDR2 is FQNEAQ. The CDR3 reads CASSLFEGDTDTQYF. The CDR3 nucleotides read TGTGCCAGCAGCTTATTCGAGGGGGACACAGATACGCAGTATTTT. The variable domain in full, completed from reference TRBV7-8 and TRBJ2-3, reads GAGVSQSPRYKVAKRGQDVALRCDPISGHVSLFWYQQALGQGPEFLTYFQNEAQLDKSGLPSDRFFAERPEGSVSTLKIQRTQQEDSAVYLCASSLFEGDTDTQYFGPGTRLTVL.

This chain joins TRBV11-2 and TRBJ2-2, with 11 positions matching TRBD2. Germline V gene sequence: CDR1 SGHAT, CDR2 FQNNGV. This CDR3 region has 16 residues. Losses at the gene ends were 3 bases for V and 6 bases for J; bases not matched to a gene: 6. CDR3 nucleotide sequence: TGTGCCAGCAGCTTCCCCGGGACTAGCGGACCCGGGGAGCTGTTTTTT. Protein: CASSFPGTSGPGELFF.

The chain recombines TRBV9 with TRBJ2-7, with TRBD2 matching over 7 bases. Germline CDR1 and CDR2: SGDLS and YYNGEE. This CDR3 is built from 15 residues. V dropped 3 bases and J dropped 2; count of bases not matched to a gene: 8. The CDR3 is CASSAQTGTTYEQYF. The CDR3 DNA follows: TGTGCCAGCAGCGCACAGACCGGGACTACCTACGAGCAGTACTTC.

The chain combines TRBV14 with TRBJ2-7, with D maybe TRBD2 (6 bases). Germline values: CDR1 SGHDN, CDR2 FVKESK. The CDR3 extends over 15 amino acids. V lost 4 bases and J lost 2, with 15 bases in between. In DNA form, the CDR3 reads TGTGCCAGCAGCCCCTGGGGCGGGACCCCCTACGAGCAGTACTTC. Translating gives CASSPWGGTPYEQYF.

In its sample, this clone was seen once. The chain is built from TRBV27 and TRBJ1-2; D unclear. V dropped 0 bases and J dropped 3 bases, with 17 bases sitting between them. The V gene's germline CDR1 is MNHEY and CDR2 SMNVEV (reference sequence). There are 17 residues in the CDR3. The CDR3 DNA is TGTGCCAGCAGTTTATCGGGGTCGTATCCAGCCTACTATGGCTACACCTTC. This codes for CASSLSGSYPAYYGYTF.

This chain links TRBV11-3 with TRBJ2-2; TRBD2 matches at 9 bases. The V and J ends lost 5 bases and 6 bases, in that order; junction bases with no gene match: 7. In germline, CDR1 is SGHNT, CDR2 YENEEA. The CDR3 extends over 15 amino acids. As DNA, the CDR3 is TGTGCCAGCAGCAAGCGGGAGGCCCCCCCCGGGGAGCTGTTTTTT. Translated: CASSKREAPPGELFF. The full variable domain, in which reference TRBV11-3 and TRBJ2-2 provide the parts outside the CDR3, is EAGVVQSPRYKIIEKKQPVAFWCNPISGHNTLYWYLQNLGQGPELLIRYENEEAVDDSQLPKDRFSAERLKGVDSTLKIQPAELGDSAVYLCASSKREAPPGELFFGEGSRLTVL.

The V gene is TRBV4-1, the J gene TRBJ2-7; 11 bases map to TRBD1. The CDR3 contains 16 residues. Germline V lookup: CDR1 MGHRA, CDR2 YSYEKL. With V trimmed by 2 bases and J by 6 bases, 9 bases remained unmatched. The CDR3 nucleotides read TGCGCCAGCAGCCAAAGGACAGGGGGCGAATCCGCCGAGCAGTACTTC. Translation gives CASSQRTGGESAEQYF.

This sequence joins TRBV5-1 and TRBJ2-1; 9 bases are shared with TRBD2. Trimming cost V 0 bases and J 4 bases; bases outside gene matches: 11. The CDR3 runs to 18 residues. Per the germline V gene, CDR1 is SGHRS and CDR2 is YFSETQ. The CDR3 here is CASSLVPWREGPYNEQFF. The CDR3 DNA reads TGCGCCAGCAGCTTGGTCCCCTGGCGGGAGGGCCCTTACAATGAGCAGTTCTTC.

This clone was observed a single time. The junction departs from the called germline gene at one end, perhaps through a read error. The chain links TRBV5-1 to TRBJ2-7, with D maybe TRBD1 (5 bases). This CDR3 region has 14 residues. Germline CDR1 SGHRS, CDR2 YFSETQ. The CDR3 reads CASSLEWGNYKQYF. CDR3 DNA: TGCGCCAGCAGCTTGGAGTGGGGCAACTACAAGCAGTACTTC. Drawing the rest from reference TRBV5-1 and TRBJ2-7, the complete variable domain is KAGVTQTPRYLIKTRGQQVTLSCSPISGHRSVSWYQQTPGQGLQFLFEYFSETQRNKGNFPGRFSGRQFSNSRSEMNVSTLELGDSALYLCASSLEWGNYKQYFGPGTRLTVT.

The genes are TRBV6-6 and TRBJ2-5; perhaps TRBD1 as D (6 bases). V was pared by 4 bases and J by 1 base, with 7 bases between. Germline V gene data show CDR1 as MNHNY and CDR2 as SVGAGI (reference sequence). The CDR3 totals 13 residues. The CDR3 protein is CASSWDTQETQYF. CDR3 bases: TGTGCCAGCAGTTGGGACACCCAAGAGACCCAGTACTTC.

This chain connects TRBV29-1 to TRBJ2-1; maybe TRBD1 (6 bases). Germline V gene data show CDR1 as SQVTM and CDR2 as ANQGSEA. This CDR3 spans 10 amino acids. Trimming removed 6 bases from V and 10 bases from J, with 10 bases in between. CDR3 protein: CSVTQGEQFF. The DNA of the CDR3 is TGCAGCGTCACACAGGGAGAGCAGTTCTTC.

V and J are TRBV6-5 and TRBJ2-1; the D gene is possibly TRBD2 (6 bases). Per germline, CDR1 MNHEY and CDR2 SVGAGI. This CDR3 region has 13 residues. V lost 9 bases and J 2 bases, leaving 11 bases between the germline ends. CDR3: CASGTGPYNEQFF. As DNA, the CDR3 is TGTGCCAGTGGGACTGGACCCTACAATGAGCAGTTCTTC.

The V and J genes are TRBV27 and TRBJ2-7; 12 nucleotides agree with TRBD2. Germline V CDR1 and CDR2: MNHEY, SMNVEV (reference sequence). The length of the CDR3 is 16 residues. V gave up 5 bases and J gave up 6 bases; unmatched junction bases: 11. CDR3 region: CASSTLGLAGFSEQYF. Here the CDR3 DNA reads TGTGCCAGCAGTACCCTCGGACTAGCGGGATTTAGCGAGCAGTACTTC.

This chain connects TRBV5-8 to TRBJ2-3; no clear D. Trimming left V 5 bases short and J 8 bases short, with 6 bases between. The CDR3 has 10 residues. The V gene's germline CDR1 is SGHTS and CDR2 YDEGEE. The CDR3 coding sequence is TGTGCCAGCAGGACAACTACGCAGTATTTT. Amino acid sequence: CASRTTTQYF.

V is TRBV10-3 and J is TRBJ1-6; D is unclear. Trimming removed 3 bases from V and 3 bases from J, with 9 bases in between. Germline CDR1 is ENHRY and CDR2 is SYGVKD. There are 15 residues in the CDR3. The DNA for the CDR3 is TGTGCCATCAGTGATGCTTTACGCTATAATTCACCCCTCCACTTT. Protein product: CAISDALRYNSPLHF.